This TCR beta chain was identified during a study of identical twins. In regard to this clonotype: Antigen specificity is unknown.

This CDR3 spans 15 amino acids. V shed 5 bases, J shed 5 bases, and the junction held 6 bases outside the gene matches. Germline CDR1 and CDR2: ENHRY and SYGVKD. Healthy Caucasian individuals made up all the donors. Overall study findings and caveats: For out-of-frame beta sequences, excess twin sharing was weaker. With monozygotic twins, out-of-frame TCR alpha sharing exceeded what models estimated.

The authors used template switching to add a universal primer site and gave cDNA unique molecular identifiers. TCRdb re-called the 5' RACE reads with MiXCR, one entry per CDR3 protein. The sample lists 450,000 or so distinct CDR3 sequences, approximately 14% occurring once. The same specimen was also included in a second study, on yellow fever vaccine responses in identical twins.

The chain combines TRBV10-3 with TRBJ2-7; 13 nucleotides align to TRBD2. This clonotype was sampled from a woman aged 18-35 years in good health. What was sequenced was CD4+ T cells sorted from blood. DNA for the CDR3: TGTGCCATCAGTAGGCCGACTAGCGGGAGGAACGAGCAGTACTTC. This translates into CAISRPTSGRNEQYF.